This entry lists 5 T cell receptor beta chains sequenced from one sample in a study of blood T cell repertoires in COVID-19. TCRdb keeps only in-frame clones here, not all; method: immunoSEQ multiplex PCR. The top ten clones hold roughly 4% of a sample with 65,000 to 85,000 clones, less than 90% of them seen once. The sequenced sample was peripheral blood. These receptors originate from a man aged 50 to 59 with active COVID-19.

This clone occurred once. The chain couples TRBV15 to TRBJ1-6, with TRBD1 matching 10 bases. Germline CDR1 and CDR2: LNHNV and YYDKDF (reference sequence). This CDR3 spans 15 amino acids. J gave up 7 bases and V 4 bases, and 4 bases lay outside the gene matches. CDR3 residues: CATSKGQGWNSPLHF. The DNA of the CDR3 is TGTGCCACCAGCAAGGGACAGGGGTGGAATTCACCCCTCCACTTT.

The chain combines TRBV5-1 with TRBJ2-1; 9 nucleotides align to TRBD1. V lost 2 bases to trimming and J lost 6 bases; unmatched junction nucleotides: 6. The germline V gene has CDR1 SGHRS and CDR2 YFSETQ. This CDR3 contains 15 residues. CDR3 amino acids: CASSFRGQGGNEQFF. The DNA for the CDR3 is TGCGCCAGCAGCTTCCGGGGACAGGGCGGCAATGAGCAGTTCTTC.

This clone is a singleton in its sample. The rearrangement joins TRBV27 to TRBJ1-6; D is uncertain. Trimming stripped 5 bases from V and 4 bases from J, with 15 bases between. CDR1 MNHEY and CDR2 SMNVEV come from the germline V gene (reference sequence). This CDR3 has 16 amino acids. As DNA, the CDR3 is TGTGCCAGCAGTCCCTACGAGGAGTTATATAATTCACCCCTCCACTTT. Its translation: CASSPYEELYNSPLHF.

V is TRBV7-2 and J is TRBJ1-1; a weak D match, TRBD1 (6 bases). The CDR3 spans 14 residues. V was shortened by 5 bases and J by 1 base, with 11 bases between the two germline ends. CDR1 and CDR2 from the germline V gene are SGHTA and FQGNSA. CDR3 nucleotides: TGTGCCAGCAGCCTAAGGACAGCGAACACTGAAGCTTTCTTT. Translating gives CASSLRTANTEAFF. Supplemented by reference TRBV7-2 and TRBJ1-1, the full variable domain reads GAGVSQSPSNKVTEKGKDVELRCDPISGHTALYWYRQSLGQGLEFLIYFQGNSAPDKSGLPSDRFSAERTGGSVSTLTIQRTQQEDSAVYLCASSLRTANTEAFFGQGTRLTVV.

This clone was detected only a few times. This chain connects TRBV6-6 to TRBJ2-7; possibly TRBD2 for D (5 bases). The CDR3 runs 14 residues. CDR1 and CDR2 from the germline V gene are MNHNY and SVGAGI (reference sequence). Deletions cut 4 bases from V and 0 bases from J, with 10 bases between. For the CDR3, the DNA is TGTGCCAGCAGTTTCGGGAAGAGCTCCTACGAGCAGTACTTC. Its protein product is CASSFGKSSYEQYF.